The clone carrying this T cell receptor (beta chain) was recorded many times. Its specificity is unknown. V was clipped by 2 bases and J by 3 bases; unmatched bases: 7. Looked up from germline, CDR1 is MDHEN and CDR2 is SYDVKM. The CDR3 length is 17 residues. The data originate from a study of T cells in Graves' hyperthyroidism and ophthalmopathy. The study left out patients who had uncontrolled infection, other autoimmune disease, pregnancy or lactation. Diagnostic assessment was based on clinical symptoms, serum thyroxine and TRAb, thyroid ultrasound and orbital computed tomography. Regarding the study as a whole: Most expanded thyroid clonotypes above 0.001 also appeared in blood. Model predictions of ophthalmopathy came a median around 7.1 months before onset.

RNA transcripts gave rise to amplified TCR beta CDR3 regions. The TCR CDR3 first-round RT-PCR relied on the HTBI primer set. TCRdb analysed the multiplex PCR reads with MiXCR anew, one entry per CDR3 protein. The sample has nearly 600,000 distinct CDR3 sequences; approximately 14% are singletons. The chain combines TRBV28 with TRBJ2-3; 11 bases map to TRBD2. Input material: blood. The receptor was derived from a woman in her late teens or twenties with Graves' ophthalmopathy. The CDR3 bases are TGTGCCAGCAGTTTAAATTCTAGCGGGAGGAGGACAGATACGCAGTATTTT. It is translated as CASSLNSSGRRTDTQYF.